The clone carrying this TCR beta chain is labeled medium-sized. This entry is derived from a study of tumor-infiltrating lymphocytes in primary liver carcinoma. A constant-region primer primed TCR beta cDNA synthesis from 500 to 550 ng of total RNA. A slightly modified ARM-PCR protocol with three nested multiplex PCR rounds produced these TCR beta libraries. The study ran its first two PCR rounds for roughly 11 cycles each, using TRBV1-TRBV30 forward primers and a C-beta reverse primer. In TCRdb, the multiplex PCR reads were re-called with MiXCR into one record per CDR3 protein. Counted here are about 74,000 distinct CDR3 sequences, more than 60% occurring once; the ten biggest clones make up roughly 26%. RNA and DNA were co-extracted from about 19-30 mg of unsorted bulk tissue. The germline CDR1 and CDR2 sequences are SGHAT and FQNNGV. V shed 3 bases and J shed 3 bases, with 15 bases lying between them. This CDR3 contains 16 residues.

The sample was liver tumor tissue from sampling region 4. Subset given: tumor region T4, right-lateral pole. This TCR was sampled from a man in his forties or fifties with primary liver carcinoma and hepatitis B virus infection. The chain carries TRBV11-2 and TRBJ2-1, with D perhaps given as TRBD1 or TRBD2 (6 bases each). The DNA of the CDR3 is TGTGCCAGCAGCTTTAGTCTAGGGGGGTACTACAATGAGCAGTTCTTC. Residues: CASSFSLGGYYNEQFF.